Listed here are 13 T cell receptor beta chains from one sample, sequenced in a study of T-cell reconstitution after alpha-beta-depleted transplantation in children. Library preparation (for TCRbeta) was performed with unique molecular identifiers. TCRdb recomputed calls from the PCR reads with MiXCR, one row per CDR3 protein. The table records more than 75,000 distinct CDR3 sequences, 20% to 25% of them present only once. Here the sequenced sample was PBMCs, taken before TCRalphabeta/CD19-depleted stem cell transplant. The receptors were gathered from a boy younger than 10 with acute lymphoblastic leukemia, due to receive a stem cell transplant.

This clonotype was observed many times. This chain uses TRBV20-1 with TRBJ2-7, with 9 positions matching TRBD1. The germline gives CDR1 DFQATT, CDR2 SNEGSKA (reference sequence). There are 15 residues in the CDR3. V trimming: 6 bases; J trimming: 4 bases; junction bases outside the gene matches: 13. The CDR3 loop is CSAPIDRGSLYEQYF. The CDR3 DNA follows: TGCAGTGCACCAATTGACAGGGGGTCTCTATACGAGCAGTACTTC.

This rearrangement joins TRBV7-2 to TRBJ2-1; possible D gene TRBD2, 6 bases. The CDR3 runs 15 residues. V shed 2 bases and J shed 4 bases, with 12 bases lying between them. Germline CDR1 is SGHTA and CDR2 is FQGNSA. The CDR3 bases are TGTGCCAGCAGCTTAACCCGGGACTTTTACAATGAGCAGTTCTTC. Its protein is CASSLTRDFYNEQFF.

The gene calls are TRBV4-1 and TRBJ2-1; D may be TRBD1 (6 bases). The CDR3 is 17 amino acids. Germline V lookup: CDR1 MGHRA, CDR2 YSYEKL. With 5 bases removed from V and 6 bases from J, the gap between germline ends came to 23 bases. The CDR3 loop reads CASSARTVEGASNEQFF. The CDR3 DNA follows: TGCGCCAGCAGCGCTAGGACAGTAGAAGGGGCCTCCAATGAGCAGTTCTTC.

The J gene is TRBJ2-3, the V gene TRBV4-1, with D uncertain. Trimming shortened V by 2 bases and J by 3 bases, and 9 bases separated the two germline ends. In germline, CDR1 is MGHRA, CDR2 YSYEKL. This CDR3 comprises 14 residues. In nucleotides, the CDR3 is TGCGCCAGCAGCCAATCTCAAGGGACAGATACGCAGTATTTT. Encoded protein: CASSQSQGTDTQYF.

This chain joins TRBV12-3 or TRBV12-4 and TRBJ2-6, with D hard to call. The V and J ends lost 2 bases and 0 bases respectively, with 5 bases between them. The CDR3 has 15 amino acids. The CDR3 is CASSLYGSGANVLTF. DNA of the CDR3: TGTGCCAGCAGTTTATACGGCTCTGGGGCCAACGTCCTGACTTTC.

The chain recombines TRBV28 with TRBJ2-3; D possibly matches TRBD1 or TRBD2 (5 bases each). The germline V gene encodes CDR1 MDHEN and CDR2 SYDVKM. The CDR3 is 14 amino acids. V shed 5 bases and J shed 6 bases, with 15 bases lying between them. Here the CDR3 reads CASSPSTWGDTQYF. CDR3 DNA sequence: TGTGCCAGCAGTCCCTCCACCTGGGGGGATACGCAGTATTTT.

The chain recombines TRBV11-1 with TRBJ2-7; D unresolved. V was shortened by 1 base and J by 0 bases, with 13 bases between the two germline ends. The CDR3 extends over 16 amino acids. Germline V gene lookup returns CDR1 SGHAT and CDR2 FQDESV (reference sequence). The DNA for the CDR3 is TGTGCCAGCAGCTTAGGGTCGGGTCGGCTCTCCTACGAGCAGTACTTC. As protein: CASSLGSGRLSYEQYF.

The V call is TRBV14, the J call TRBJ2-1; 10 bases line up with TRBD2. Germline-derived CDR1 and CDR2 are SGHDN and FVKESK. The CDR3 consists of 15 residues. V shed 6 bases and J 14 bases; nucleotides not matched to a gene: 16. CDR3 sequence reads: CASSAGLADSYNEFF. The CDR3 DNA sequence: TGTGCCAGCAGTGCCGGACTAGCGGATTCCTACAATGAGTTCTTC.

This clonotype was observed a handful of times. V usage is TRBV28 and J usage is TRBJ2-1, with D uncertain. In germline, CDR1 is MDHEN, CDR2 SYDVKM. This CDR3 contains 11 residues. Trimming took 5 bases from V and 12 from J, leaving 11 bases between them. The CDR3 spells CASSANVGQFF. The CDR3 nucleotides are TGTGCCAGCAGTGCCAACGTGGGGCAGTTCTTC.

This clonotype has only a few counts. The chain recombines TRBV6-2 or TRBV6-3 with TRBJ2-5; a weak D match, TRBD1 (6 bases). The CDR3 has 20 residues. Germline V CDR1 and CDR2: MNHEY, SVGEGT. Trimming took 0 bases from V and 2 from J, leaving 25 bases between them. The CDR3 reads CASSYSAKLKDRSLQETQYF. Written as DNA, the CDR3 is TGTGCCAGCAGTTACTCGGCTAAGTTAAAAGACAGGAGTCTACAAGAGACCCAGTACTTC.

This clonotype showed up just once. This rearrangement joins TRBV11-2 to TRBJ2-6; D is ambiguous. Trimming shortened V by 5 bases and J by 0 bases, and 8 bases separated the two germline ends. This CDR3 comprises 15 residues. Per germline, CDR1 SGHAT and CDR2 FQNNGV. The DNA of the CDR3 is TGTGCCAGCAGCCCCGGAAGCTCTGGGGCCAACGTCCTGACTTTC. It codes for CASSPGSSGANVLTF.

This clonotype came up a few times. The chain carries TRBV4-1 and TRBJ2-1; no firm D call. Germline V gives CDR1 MGHRA, CDR2 YSYEKL. The CDR3 has 13 residues. The V and J ends lost 0 bases and 9 bases respectively, with 9 bases between them. CDR3 sequence: CASSQDLGAEQFF. In DNA form, the CDR3 reads TGCGCCAGCAGCCAAGATCTCGGAGCTGAGCAGTTCTTC.

The V call is TRBV4-1, the J call TRBJ2-2; no firm D call. The CDR3 covers 13 residues. Trimming removed 1 base from V and 4 bases from J, with 4 bases in between. Looked up from germline, CDR1 is MGHRA and CDR2 is YSYEKL. The CDR3, as DNA: TGCGCCAGCAGCCAAGCCCTCACCGGGGAGCTGTTTTTT. It encodes CASSQALTGELFF.